This passage covers 21 T cell receptor beta chains from one sample sequenced in a study of OX40 agonist ivuxolimab in advanced cancers. Profiled with immunoSEQ multiplex PCR; TCRdb holds only in-frame clones, not every one. The table has around 47,000 clones, about 80% seen once. The sample consisted of CD4+ or CD8+ T cells sorted from blood, taken in a trial of the OX40 agonist ivuxolimab. These receptors were taken from an adult with an advanced solid tumor such as melanoma, head and neck, liver or kidney cancer.

CDR3 amino acids: CASSVGGNTEAFF. CDR3 bases: TGTGCCAGCAGTGTTGGGGGGAACACTGAAGCTTTCTTT. This chain connects TRBV2 to TRBJ1-1; TRBD1 is a possible D gene (5 bases). This CDR3 has 13 residues. Between the trimmed V and J ends, which lost 4 bases and 1 base, there was a span of 7 bases. Germline V gene lookup returns CDR1 SNHLY and CDR2 FYNNEI.

This chain uses TRBV9 with TRBJ1-3, with D unclear. Germline CDR1 reads SGDLS; CDR2 reads YYNGEE. Trimming left V 4 bases short and J 0 bases short, with 11 bases between. The CDR3 totals 15 residues. The CDR3 protein is CASSPLGISGNTIYF. Written as DNA, the CDR3 is TGTGCCAGCAGCCCGCTCGGGATCTCTGGAAACACCATATATTTT.

This sequence joins TRBV7-3 and TRBJ2-2; D may be TRBD2 (5 bases). Germline CDR1 and CDR2: SGHTA and FQGTGA. This CDR3 is 12 amino acids long. Trimming left V 5 bases short and J 7 bases short, with 8 bases between. The CDR3 region has the DNA TGTGCCAGCAGCCCAGCGGTCGGGGAGCTGTTTTTT. It specifies CASSPAVGELFF.

This clone came up a few times. The rearrangement joins TRBV7-2 to TRBJ2-3; no clear D. The CDR3 sequence is 14 residues long. The germline gives CDR1 SGHTA, CDR2 FQGNSA. V was trimmed by 5 bases and J by 0 bases, leaving 9 bases between them. The CDR3 reads CASSPQYSTDTQYF. The CDR3 coding sequence is TGTGCCAGCAGCCCCCAGTACAGCACAGATACGCAGTATTTT. Combining the CDR3 with reference TRBV7-2 and TRBJ2-3 gives the whole variable domain GAGVSQSPSNKVTEKGKDVELRCDPISGHTALYWYRQSLGQGLEFLIYFQGNSAPDKSGLPSDRFSAERTGGSVSTLTIQRTQQEDSAVYLCASSPQYSTDTQYFGPGTRLTVL.

The chain links TRBV29-1 to TRBJ1-5; 7 nucleotides match TRBD1. CDR3 size: 15 residues. Germline CDR1 and CDR2: SQVTM and ANQGSEA. Germline trimming cut 4 bases from V and 1 base from J; bases unmatched to any gene: 7. In DNA form, the CDR3 reads TGCAGCGTTGCTGGGACAGACGGGAGCAATCAGCCCCAGCATTTT. It codes for CSVAGTDGSNQPQHF.

In regard to this clone: Other DNA variants within this sample encode the same CDR3. This chain links TRBV5-1 with TRBJ1-3, with D perhaps matching TRBD1 (6 bases). Germline CDR1 SGHRS, CDR2 YFSETQ. Trimming left V 4 bases short and J 2 bases short, with 10 bases between. The CDR3 runs to 14 residues. For the CDR3, the DNA is TGCGCCAGCAGCCTCACAGGGACTGGAAACACCATATATTTT. Translation gives CASSLTGTGNTIYF.

In its sample, this clone was seen once. The V gene is TRBV6-4, the J gene TRBJ1-2, with TRBD1 as a possible D gene (5 bases). This CDR3 comprises 13 residues. V shed 6 bases and J shed 6 bases, with 14 bases lying between them. Germline CDR1 is MRHNA and CDR2 is SNTAGT. Here the CDR3 DNA reads TGTGCCAGCAGCCCGACGGGGCTTGATGGCTACACCTTC. Residues: CASSPTGLDGYTF.

The rearrangement joins TRBV10-2 to TRBJ2-5, with 13 positions matching TRBD2. V lost 2 bases and J lost 2; bases outside the gene matches: 5. Germline V CDR1 and CDR2: WSHSY, SAAADI. This CDR3 has 17 residues. The CDR3 here is CASSERLAGGKQETQYF. DNA of the CDR3: TGCGCCAGCAGTGAGAGACTAGCGGGAGGTAAACAAGAGACCCAGTACTTC.

This chain connects TRBV27 to TRBJ2-3, with TRBD2 matching 15 bases. CDR1 is MNHEY, CDR2 SMNVEV, per germline (reference sequence). Trimming took 4 bases from V and 6 from J; bases not matched to a gene: 17. The CDR3 is 20 residues long. CDR3 sequence: CASSSPGLAGGIRGSDTQYF. The CDR3, as DNA: TGTGCCAGCAGTTCCCCGGGACTAGCGGGGGGCATTCGGGGTTCGGATACGCAGTATTTT.

The V call is TRBV11-3, the J call TRBJ1-6; no reliable D call. CDR1 is SGHNT, CDR2 YENEEA, per germline. The CDR3 consists of 15 residues. V gave up 2 bases and J gave up 10 bases, with 15 bases separating them. The CDR3 here is CASSLKVKTTSPLHF. The CDR3 region has the DNA TGTGCCAGCAGCTTAAAGGTAAAAACCACATCACCCCTCCACTTT.

The CDR3 coding sequence is TGTGCCAGCAGCTTAGTGACTGGAGGCTACACCTTC. Translation gives CASSLVTGGYTF. The J gene is TRBJ1-2, the V gene TRBV7-9; D remains ambiguous. Germline V gives CDR1 SEHNR, CDR2 FQNEAQ (reference sequence). There are 12 residues in the CDR3. Between the trimmed V and J ends, which lost 1 base and 8 bases, there was a span of 8 bases.

V and J are TRBV19 and TRBJ2-7; D possibly uses TRBD1 or TRBD2 (5 bases each). The CDR3 is 13 residues long. Trimming stripped 9 bases from V and 4 bases from J, with 16 bases between. The germline CDR1 and CDR2 sequences are LNHDA and SQIVND (reference sequence). CDR3 loop: CASSGPNLYEQYF. The CDR3 DNA follows: TGTGCCAGCTCGGGGCCTAACCTTTACGAGCAGTACTTC.

V is TRBV5-5 and J is TRBJ2-1; D unresolved. V lost 2 bases and J lost 0, with 6 bases in between. The CDR3 runs to 14 residues. Germline V gene lookup returns CDR1 SGHKS and CDR2 YYEKEE (reference sequence). The CDR3 region is CASSLLPSYNEQFF. DNA for the CDR3: TGTGCCAGCAGCTTACTCCCCTCCTACAATGAGCAGTTCTTC. Full variable domain (missing parts from reference TRBV5-5 and TRBJ2-1): DAGVTQSPTHLIKTRGQQVTLRCSPISGHKSVSWYQQVLGQGPQFIFQYYEKEERGRGNFPDRFSARQFPNYSSELNVNALLLGDSALYLCASSLLPSYNEQFFGPGTRLTVL.

The CDR3 region is CASSPDATAYEQYF. The DNA of the CDR3 is TGTGCCAGCTCACCCGACGCAACGGCCTACGAGCAGTACTTC. J is TRBJ2-7 and V is TRBV18; no clear D. V gave up 3 bases and J gave up 2 bases, with 11 bases separating them. The CDR3 has 14 residues. Per the germline V gene, CDR1 is KGHSH and CDR2 is LQKENI.

This clone was observed a handful of times. This chain links TRBV5-4 with TRBJ2-2; TRBD2 agrees at 8 bases. The CDR3 totals 15 residues. V shed 3 bases, J shed 4 bases, and the junction held 5 bases outside the gene matches. The germline CDR1 and CDR2 sequences are SGHNT and YYREEE (reference sequence). CDR3 coding DNA: TGTGCCAGCAGCTCCCTGGCGGGAGGCACCGGGGAGCTGTTTTTT. Translating gives CASSSLAGGTGELFF.

This rearrangement joins TRBV7-2 to TRBJ1-1, with 10 bases matching TRBD1. The CDR3 sequence is 14 residues long. The junction had 7 bases not matched to a gene; V was cut back by 7 bases and J by 5 bases. The germline gives CDR1 SGHTA, CDR2 FQGNSA. CDR3 DNA: TGTGCCAGCATCCTACCGGGACAGGGGACTGAAGCTTTCTTT. Its translation: CASILPGQGTEAFF. The full variable domain, completed using reference TRBV7-2 and TRBJ1-1, is GAGVSQSPSNKVTEKGKDVELRCDPISGHTALYWYRQSLGQGLEFLIYFQGNSAPDKSGLPSDRFSAERTGGSVSTLTIQRTQQEDSAVYLCASILPGQGTEAFFGQGTRLTVV.

J is TRBJ1-2 and V is TRBV6-5, with D hard to call. The CDR3 spans 12 residues. Trimming left V 6 bases short and J 4 bases short, with 9 bases between. From germline, CDR1 is MNHEY and CDR2 SVGAGI. The CDR3 sequence is CASSPRGYGYTF. CDR3 DNA: TGTGCCAGCAGCCCTCGCGGCTATGGCTACACCTTC.

The gene calls are TRBV7-6 and TRBJ2-7, with 8 positions matching TRBD1. V shed 1 base and J 3 bases; nucleotides not matched to a gene: 2. The germline gives CDR1 SGHVS, CDR2 FNYEAQ. CDR3 size: 14 residues. CDR3 DNA: TGTGCCAGCAGCTTAGGGGGACAGGACTACGAGCAGTACTTC. Translating it yields CASSLGGQDYEQYF.

The chain employs TRBV10-3 and TRBJ2-1; D is undetermined. The ends were cut back, 2 bases at V and 4 bases at J, with 9 bases in the middle. The CDR3 loop spans 14 amino acids. CDR1 is ENHRY and CDR2 is SYGVKD in the germline V gene. In nucleotides, the CDR3 is TGTGCCATCAGTGAGACCACCATTTACAATGAGCAGTTCTTC. Amino acid sequence: CAISETTIYNEQFF.

This clone was seen just once. This rearrangement joins TRBV27 to TRBJ1-2; D is uncertain. The CDR3 has 12 residues. CDR1 MNHEY and CDR2 SMNVEV come from the germline V gene (reference sequence). Trimming stripped 4 bases from V and 1 base from J, with 4 bases between. CDR3 region: CASSSNNYGYTF. The CDR3 region has the DNA TGTGCCAGCAGTTCCAATAACTATGGCTACACCTTC.

The chain is built from TRBV5-1 and TRBJ1-1; 10 positions match TRBD1. The V gene's germline CDR1 is SGHRS and CDR2 YFSETQ. This CDR3 has 16 residues. After removal of 1 base from V and 4 bases from J, the junction contained 7 bases not matched to a gene. The CDR3, as DNA: TGCGCCAGCAGCTTGACCCCGGGACAGGGGTTCACTGAAGCTTTCTTT. Protein product: CASSLTPGQGFTEAFF. Full variable domain (rest looked up from reference TRBV5-1 and TRBJ1-1): KAGVTQTPRYLIKTRGQQVTLSCSPISGHRSVSWYQQTPGQGLQFLFEYFSETQRNKGNFPGRFSGRQFSNSRSEMNVSTLELGDSALYLCASSLTPGQGFTEAFFGQGTRLTVV.